The rows below give T cell receptor beta chains drawn from one sample of a study of T cell responses to AZD1222 COVID-19 vaccine. The assay was immunoSEQ multiplex PCR, and TCRdb's table has in-frame clones only and misses some. The sample holds 90,000 to 120,000 clones, approximately 89% seen once. The specimen was peripheral blood, collected on day 0 of AZD1222 vaccination. The receptors stem from an adult in good health. Each CDR3 is given with its conserved first and last residue. The D gene is left open where the match is weak. Clone size, where shown, is once, few, many, or a class for clones that have expanded.

cdr3_nt: TGTGCCAGCAGATACGACAGCTCCTATAATTCACCCCTCCACTTT
cdr3_aa: CASRYDSSYNSPLHF
v_call: TRBV6-2/TRBV6-3
d_call: .
j_call: TRBJ1-6
clone_size: .

cdr3_nt: TGTGCCAGCAGTGAAGCGCTTGGGGAGGCTTACGAGCAGTACTTC
cdr3_aa: CASSEALGEAYEQYF
v_call: TRBV2
d_call: .
j_call: TRBJ2-7
clone_size: once

cdr3_nt: TGCGCCAGCAGCTTGGGCAGTAACTACGAGCAGTACTTC
cdr3_aa: CASSLGSNYEQYF
v_call: TRBV5-1
d_call: .
j_call: TRBJ2-7
clone_size: .

cdr3_nt: TGTGCCAGCGGCAGGGGTCCGCCGCTCGAGCAGTACTTC
cdr3_aa: CASGRGPPLEQYF
v_call: TRBV5-6
d_call: .
j_call: TRBJ2-7
clone_size: .

cdr3_nt: TGTGCCAGCTCACCACGAGGGGCGGACACTGAAGCTTTCTTT
cdr3_aa: CASSPRGADTEAFF
v_call: TRBV18
d_call: .
j_call: TRBJ1-1
clone_size: .

cdr3_nt: TGCGCCAGCAGCCAAGAAATCAGGGGGGAGCAGTTCTTC
cdr3_aa: CASSQEIRGEQFF
v_call: TRBV4-3
d_call: TRBD1
j_call: TRBJ2-1
clone_size: .

cdr3_nt: TGTGCCACCAGCATAGATACAGGGGATGGAAACACCATATATTTT
cdr3_aa: CATSIDTGDGNTIYF
v_call: TRBV15
d_call: TRBD1
j_call: TRBJ1-3
clone_size: .

cdr3_nt: TGTGCCACCAGCAGGTCTCAGGGAGGGGGCAGGGCTGAAGCTTTCTTT
cdr3_aa: CATSRSQGGGRAEAFF
v_call: TRBV15
d_call: TRBD1
j_call: TRBJ1-1
clone_size: .

cdr3_nt: TGTGCCAGCAGCTTGGGGGGACTTGGCGAGCAGTACTTC
cdr3_aa: CASSLGGLGEQYF
v_call: TRBV7-9
d_call: .
j_call: TRBJ2-7
clone_size: .

cdr3_nt: TGTGCCAGCAGCTTATCTTCGGGGGTCCAAGAGACCCAGTACTTC
cdr3_aa: CASSLSSGVQETQYF
v_call: TRBV7-8
d_call: .
j_call: TRBJ2-5
clone_size: once

cdr3_nt: TGTGCCAGCAGTGAAGCGGGGACCACAGATACGCAGTATTTT
cdr3_aa: CASSEAGTTDTQYF
v_call: TRBV6-4
d_call: TRBD2
j_call: TRBJ2-3
clone_size: once

cdr3_nt: TGTGCCAGCAGCTTCTCCAGGGACTACTACAATGAGCAGTTCTTC
cdr3_aa: CASSFSRDYYNEQFF
v_call: TRBV11-1
d_call: TRBD2
j_call: TRBJ2-1
clone_size: .

cdr3_nt: TGTGCCAGTAGTGGGGGAAATAGCAATCAGCCCCAGCATTTT
cdr3_aa: CASSGGNSNQPQHF
v_call: TRBV19
d_call: .
j_call: TRBJ1-5
clone_size: .

cdr3_nt: TGTGCCAGCAGCTTAACTTTCCAGGCCCCCCACGAGCAGTACTTC
cdr3_aa: CASSLTFQAPHEQYF
v_call: TRBV7-2
d_call: .
j_call: TRBJ2-7
clone_size: few

cdr3_nt: TGTGCCAGCAGTCCTAATGACAGAATGAATGGCTACACCTTC
cdr3_aa: CASSPNDRMNGYTF
v_call: TRBV6-5
d_call: .
j_call: TRBJ1-2
clone_size: .

cdr3_nt: TGTGCCAGCAGCCGGCCTGGGACCCTACTGGAGCAGTACTTC
cdr3_aa: CASSRPGTLLEQYF
v_call: TRBV7-2
d_call: .
j_call: TRBJ2-7
clone_size: .

cdr3_nt: TGTGCCAGCAGCCCCGGGATTTACGAGCAGTACTTC
cdr3_aa: CASSPGIYEQYF
v_call: TRBV6-6
d_call: .
j_call: TRBJ2-7
clone_size: .

cdr3_nt: TGTGCCAGTAGTTTGGGACAGCAAAGCTCCTACGAGCAGTACTTC
cdr3_aa: CASSLGQQSSYEQYF
v_call: TRBV19
d_call: TRBD1
j_call: TRBJ2-7
clone_size: once

cdr3_nt: TGTGCCAGCAGCTCCCTTGTTCGAGATACGCAGTATTTT
cdr3_aa: CASSSLVRDTQYF
v_call: TRBV7-9
d_call: .
j_call: TRBJ2-3
clone_size: .

cdr3_nt: TGTGCCAGCAGCACCCGACAGGGTATCGAGTATCGAGTTGAGCAGTTCTTC
cdr3_aa: CASSTRQGIEYRVEQFF
v_call: TRBV7-2
d_call: TRBD1
j_call: TRBJ2-1
clone_size: .

cdr3_nt: TGTGCCAGCTCACCATGGAGGGTGAGACGCCTTGATTATAATTCACCCCTCCACTTT
cdr3_aa: CASSPWRVRRLDYNSPLHF
v_call: TRBV18
d_call: .
j_call: TRBJ1-6
clone_size: .

cdr3_nt: TGTGCCAGTACCTCAGGGCAGGGGCGAGAACACGAGCAGTACTTC
cdr3_aa: CASTSGQGREHEQYF
v_call: TRBV19
d_call: .
j_call: TRBJ2-7
clone_size: .